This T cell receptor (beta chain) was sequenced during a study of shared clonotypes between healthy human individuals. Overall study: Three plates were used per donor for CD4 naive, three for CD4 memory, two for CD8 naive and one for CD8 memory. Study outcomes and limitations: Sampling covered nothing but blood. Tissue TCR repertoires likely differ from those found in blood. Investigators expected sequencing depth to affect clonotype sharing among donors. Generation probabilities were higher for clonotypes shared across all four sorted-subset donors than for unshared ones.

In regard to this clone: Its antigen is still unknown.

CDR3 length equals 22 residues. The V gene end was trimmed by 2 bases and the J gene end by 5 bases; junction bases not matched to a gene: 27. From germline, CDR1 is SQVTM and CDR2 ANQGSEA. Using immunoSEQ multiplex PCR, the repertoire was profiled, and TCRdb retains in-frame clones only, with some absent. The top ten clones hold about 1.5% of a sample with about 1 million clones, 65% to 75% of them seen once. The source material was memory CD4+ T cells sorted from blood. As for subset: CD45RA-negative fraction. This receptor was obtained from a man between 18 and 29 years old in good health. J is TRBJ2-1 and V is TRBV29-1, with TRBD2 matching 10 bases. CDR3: CSVEWSNRVGASGGPPDNEQFF. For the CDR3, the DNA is TGCAGCGTTGAATGGTCGAACAGGGTCGGTGCTAGCGGGGGACCTCCGGACAATGAGCAGTTCTTC.